Many counts were recorded for the clone carrying this TCR beta chain. What it recognizes is unknown. Specified time point: newly diagnosed GD, antithyroid drugs for less than 3 months. Following extraction of RNA from PBMCs, that RNA was used to make the TCR library. This sample is part of a study of regulatory T cells in long-lasting Graves disease. Study details: Patients with new Graves' disease had used antithyroid drugs below 3 months.

The germline V and J ends were trimmed by 4 bases and 4 bases, with 20 bases remaining between them. CDR3 length equals 17 residues. Germline-derived CDR1 and CDR2 are KGHDR and SFDVKD. Study results and caveats: Limited samples may have lowered accuracy.

The authors built TCR beta libraries using iRepertoire HTBI primers and Arm-PCR of CDR3 regions. TCRdb reanalysed the multiplex PCR reads using MiXCR and keeps one entry per CDR3 protein. The table includes hundreds of thousands of distinct CDR3 sequences, about 11% detected once. This same sample was also part of a study on T cells in Graves' hyperthyroidism and ophthalmopathy. That study reports: The study excluded patients with uncontrolled infection, other autoimmune disease, pregnancy or lactation. Classification by a 13 V-J model distinguished ophthalmopathy from stable hyperthyroidism.

Source: peripheral blood mononuclear cells (PBMCs), taken at new diagnosis, from a patient treated with antithyroid drugs. The clonotype comes from a woman aged 25 to 45 with Graves disease. The J gene is TRBJ2-3, the V gene TRBV24-1; D is unclear. CDR3 DNA sequence: TGTGCCACCAGTGACCCCGCCGGGCCCCTTCCCGCAGATACGCAGTATTTT. This sequence encodes CATSDPAGPLPADTQYF.